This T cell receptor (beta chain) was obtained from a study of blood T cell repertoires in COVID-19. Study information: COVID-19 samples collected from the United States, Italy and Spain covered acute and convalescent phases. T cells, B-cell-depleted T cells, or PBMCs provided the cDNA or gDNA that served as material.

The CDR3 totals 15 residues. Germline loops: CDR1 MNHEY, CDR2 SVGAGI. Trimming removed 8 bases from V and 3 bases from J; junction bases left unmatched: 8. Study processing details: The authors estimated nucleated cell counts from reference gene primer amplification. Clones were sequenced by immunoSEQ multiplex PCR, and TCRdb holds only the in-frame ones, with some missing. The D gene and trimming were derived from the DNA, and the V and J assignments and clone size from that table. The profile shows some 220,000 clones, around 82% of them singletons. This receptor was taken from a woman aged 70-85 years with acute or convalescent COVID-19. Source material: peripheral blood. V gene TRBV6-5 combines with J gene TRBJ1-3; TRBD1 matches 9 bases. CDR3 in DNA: TGTGCCAGCTTTACAGGGGGCTTAGGTGGAAACACCATATATTTT. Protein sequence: CASFTGGLGGNTIYF.